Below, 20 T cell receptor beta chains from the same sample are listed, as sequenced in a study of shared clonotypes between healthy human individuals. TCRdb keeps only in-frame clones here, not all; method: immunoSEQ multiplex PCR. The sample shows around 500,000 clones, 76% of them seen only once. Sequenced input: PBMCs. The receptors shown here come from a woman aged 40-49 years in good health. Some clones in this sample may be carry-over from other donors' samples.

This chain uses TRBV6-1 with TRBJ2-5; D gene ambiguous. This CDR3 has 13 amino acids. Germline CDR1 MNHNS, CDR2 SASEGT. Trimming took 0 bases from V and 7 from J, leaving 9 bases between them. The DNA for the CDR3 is TGTGCCAGCAGTGAAGCTGACGCAGGGACCCAGTACTTC. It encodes CASSEADAGTQYF.

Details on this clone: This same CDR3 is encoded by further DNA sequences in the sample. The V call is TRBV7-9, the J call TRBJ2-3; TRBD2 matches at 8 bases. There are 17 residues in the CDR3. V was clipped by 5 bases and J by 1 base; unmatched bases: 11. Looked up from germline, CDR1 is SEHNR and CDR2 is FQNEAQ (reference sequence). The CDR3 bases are TGTGCCAGCAGCGAGGCGGCTAGCGGGTGGGGCACAGATACGCAGTATTTT. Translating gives CASSEAASGWGTDTQYF. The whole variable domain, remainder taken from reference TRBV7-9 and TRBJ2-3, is DTGVSQNPRHKITKRGQNVTFRCDPISEHNRLYWYRQTLGQGPEFLTYFQNEAQLEKSRLLSDRFSAERPKGSFSTLEIQRTEQGDSAMYLCASSEAASGWGTDTQYFGPGTRLTVL.

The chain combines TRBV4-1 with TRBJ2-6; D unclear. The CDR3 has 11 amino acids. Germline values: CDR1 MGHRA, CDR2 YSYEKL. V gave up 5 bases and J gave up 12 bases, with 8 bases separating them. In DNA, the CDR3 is TGCGCCAGCAGCGCCTCTCGCGTCCTGACTTTC. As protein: CASSASRVLTF.

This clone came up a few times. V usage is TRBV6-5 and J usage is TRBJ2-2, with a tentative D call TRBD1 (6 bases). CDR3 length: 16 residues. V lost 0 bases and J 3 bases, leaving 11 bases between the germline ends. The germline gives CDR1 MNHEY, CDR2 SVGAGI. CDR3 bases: TGTGCCAGCAGTTACTCGATGGGACAAGACACCGGGGAGCTGTTTTTT. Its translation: CASSYSMGQDTGELFF.

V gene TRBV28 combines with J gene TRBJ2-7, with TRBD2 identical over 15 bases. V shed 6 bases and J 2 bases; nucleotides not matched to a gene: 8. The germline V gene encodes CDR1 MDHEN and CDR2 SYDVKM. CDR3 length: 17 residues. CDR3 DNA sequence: TGTGCCAGCAGGCAACCGGGACTAGCGGGAGGAGCCTACGAGCAGTACTTC. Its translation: CASRQPGLAGGAYEQYF.

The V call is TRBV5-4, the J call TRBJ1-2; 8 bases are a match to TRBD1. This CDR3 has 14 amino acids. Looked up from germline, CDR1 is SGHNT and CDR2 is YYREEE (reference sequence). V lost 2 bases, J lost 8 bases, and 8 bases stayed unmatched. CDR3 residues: CASSFEDRGQGYTF. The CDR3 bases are TGTGCCAGCAGCTTCGAAGACAGGGGTCAAGGCTACACCTTC.

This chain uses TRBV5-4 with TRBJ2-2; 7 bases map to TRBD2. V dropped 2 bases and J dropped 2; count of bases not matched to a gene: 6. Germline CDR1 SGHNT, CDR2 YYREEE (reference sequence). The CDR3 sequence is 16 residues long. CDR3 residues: CASSFGLAANTGELFF. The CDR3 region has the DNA TGTGCCAGCAGCTTTGGGCTAGCGGCCAACACCGGGGAGCTGTTTTTT.

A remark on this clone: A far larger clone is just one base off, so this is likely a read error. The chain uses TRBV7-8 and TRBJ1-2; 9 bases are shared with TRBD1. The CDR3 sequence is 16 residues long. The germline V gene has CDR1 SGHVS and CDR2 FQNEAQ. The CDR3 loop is CASSRSWDRVNYGCTF. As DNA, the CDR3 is TGTGCCAGCAGCCGAAGTTGGGACAGGGTTAACTATGGCTGCACCTTC.

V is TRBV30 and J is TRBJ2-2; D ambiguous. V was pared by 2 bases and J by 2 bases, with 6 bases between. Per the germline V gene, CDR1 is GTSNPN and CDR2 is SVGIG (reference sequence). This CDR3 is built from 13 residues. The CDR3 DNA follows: TGTGCCTGGAGTCCGTTAAACACCGGGGAGCTGTTTTTT. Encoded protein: CAWSPLNTGELFF.

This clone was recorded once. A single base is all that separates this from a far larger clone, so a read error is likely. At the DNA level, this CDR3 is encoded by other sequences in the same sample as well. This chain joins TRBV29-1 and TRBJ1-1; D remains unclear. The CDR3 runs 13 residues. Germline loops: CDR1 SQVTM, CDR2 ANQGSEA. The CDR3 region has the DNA TGCAGCGTTAAGAGGTCAACGAACACCGAAGCTTTCTTT. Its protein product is CSVKRSTNTEAFF.

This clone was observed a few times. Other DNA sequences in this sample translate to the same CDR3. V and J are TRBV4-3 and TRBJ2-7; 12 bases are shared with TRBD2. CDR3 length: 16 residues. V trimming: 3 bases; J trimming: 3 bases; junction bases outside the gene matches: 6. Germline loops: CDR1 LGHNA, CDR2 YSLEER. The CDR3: CASSQALAGGGYEQYF. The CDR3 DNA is TGCGCCAGCAGCCAGGCCCTAGCGGGAGGGGGCTACGAGCAGTACTTC.

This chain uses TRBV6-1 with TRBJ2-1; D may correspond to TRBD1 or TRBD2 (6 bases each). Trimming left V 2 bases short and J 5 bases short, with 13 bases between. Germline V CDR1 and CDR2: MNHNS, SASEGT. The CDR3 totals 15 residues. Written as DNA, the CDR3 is TGTGCCAGCAGTGAACGGGTTGGGGGGCACAATGAGCAGTTCTTC. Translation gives CASSERVGGHNEQFF.

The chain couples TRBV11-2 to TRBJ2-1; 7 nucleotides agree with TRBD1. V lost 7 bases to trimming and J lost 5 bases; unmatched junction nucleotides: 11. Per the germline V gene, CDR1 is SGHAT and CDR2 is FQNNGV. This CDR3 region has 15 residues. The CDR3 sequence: CASTISQGVNNEQFF. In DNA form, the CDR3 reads TGTGCCAGCACCATTAGCCAGGGGGTTAACAATGAGCAGTTCTTC.

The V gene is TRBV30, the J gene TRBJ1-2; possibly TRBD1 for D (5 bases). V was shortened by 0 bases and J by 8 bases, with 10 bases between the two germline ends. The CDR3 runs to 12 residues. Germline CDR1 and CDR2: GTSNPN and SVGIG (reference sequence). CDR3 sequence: CAWSVQVFGYTF. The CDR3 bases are TGTGCCTGGAGTGTACAGGTGTTCGGCTACACCTTC. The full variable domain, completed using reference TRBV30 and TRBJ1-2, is SQTIHQWPATLVQPVGSPLSLECTVEGTSNPNLYWYRQAAGRGLQLLFYSVGIGQISSEVPQNLSASRPQDRQFILSSKKLLLSDSGFYLCAWSVQVFGYTFGSGTRLTVV.

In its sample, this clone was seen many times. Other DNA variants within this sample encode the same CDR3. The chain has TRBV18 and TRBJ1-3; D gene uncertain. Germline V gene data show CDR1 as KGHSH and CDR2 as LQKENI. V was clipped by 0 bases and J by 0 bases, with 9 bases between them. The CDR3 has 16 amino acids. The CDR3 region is CASSPPGRFSGNTIYF. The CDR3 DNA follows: TGTGCCAGCTCACCACCGGGCCGATTCTCTGGAAACACCATATATTTT.

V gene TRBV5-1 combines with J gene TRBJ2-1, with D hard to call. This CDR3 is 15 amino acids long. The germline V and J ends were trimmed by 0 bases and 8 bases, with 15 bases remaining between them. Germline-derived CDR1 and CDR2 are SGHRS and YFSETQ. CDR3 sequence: CASSLAEVLPDEQFF. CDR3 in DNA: TGCGCCAGCAGCTTGGCTGAGGTCCTCCCGGATGAGCAGTTCTTC.

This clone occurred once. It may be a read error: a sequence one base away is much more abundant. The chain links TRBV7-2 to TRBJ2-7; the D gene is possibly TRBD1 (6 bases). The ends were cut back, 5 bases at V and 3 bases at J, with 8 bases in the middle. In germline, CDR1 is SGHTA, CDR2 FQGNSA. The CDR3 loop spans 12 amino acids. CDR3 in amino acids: CASSRDNYEQYF. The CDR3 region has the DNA TGTGCCAGCAGCAGGGACAACTACGAGCAGTACTTC.

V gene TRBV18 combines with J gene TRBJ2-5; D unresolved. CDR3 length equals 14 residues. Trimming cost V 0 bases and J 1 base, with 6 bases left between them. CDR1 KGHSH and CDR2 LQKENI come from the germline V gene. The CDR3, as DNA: TGTGCCAGCTCACCACCGGATGGCCAAGAGACCCAGTACTTC. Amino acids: CASSPPDGQETQYF.

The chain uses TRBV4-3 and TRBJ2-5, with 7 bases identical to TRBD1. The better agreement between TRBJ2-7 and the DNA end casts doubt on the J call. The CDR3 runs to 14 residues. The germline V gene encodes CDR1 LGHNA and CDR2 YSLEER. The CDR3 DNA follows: TGCGCCAGCAGCTTTGACAGGGCCTCCTACGAGCAGTACTTC. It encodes CASSFDRASYEQYF.

This chain's CDR3 is CAWATGYSNQPQHF. The DNA for the CDR3 is TGTGCCTGGGCGACAGGCTATAGCAATCAGCCCCAGCATTTT. The J gene is TRBJ1-5, the V gene TRBV30; TRBD1 might be the D (6 bases). The CDR3 is 14 amino acids. V was clipped by 5 bases and J by 0 bases, with 11 bases between them. Germline CDR1 and CDR2: GTSNPN and SVGIG (reference sequence).